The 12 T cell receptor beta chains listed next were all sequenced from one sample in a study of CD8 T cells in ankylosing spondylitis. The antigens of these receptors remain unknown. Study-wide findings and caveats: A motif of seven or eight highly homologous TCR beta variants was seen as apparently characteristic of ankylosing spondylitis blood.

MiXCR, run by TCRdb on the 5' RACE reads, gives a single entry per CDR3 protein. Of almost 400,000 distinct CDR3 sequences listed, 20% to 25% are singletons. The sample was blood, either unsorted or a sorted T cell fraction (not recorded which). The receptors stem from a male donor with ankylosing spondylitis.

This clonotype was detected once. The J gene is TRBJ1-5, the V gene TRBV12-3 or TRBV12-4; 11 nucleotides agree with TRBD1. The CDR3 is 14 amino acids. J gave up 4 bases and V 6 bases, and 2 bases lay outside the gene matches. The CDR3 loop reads CASSGQGANQPQHF. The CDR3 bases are TGTGCCAGCAGCGGACAGGGGGCGAATCAGCCCCAGCATTTT.

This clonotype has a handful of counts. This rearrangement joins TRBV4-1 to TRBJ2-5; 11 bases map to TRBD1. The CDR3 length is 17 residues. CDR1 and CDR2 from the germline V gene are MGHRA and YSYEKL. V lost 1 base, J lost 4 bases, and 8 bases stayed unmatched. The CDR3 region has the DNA TGCGCCAGCAGCCAAGGGATTAGGACAGGGGGCTTAGAGACCCAGTACTTC. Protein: CASSQGIRTGGLETQYF.

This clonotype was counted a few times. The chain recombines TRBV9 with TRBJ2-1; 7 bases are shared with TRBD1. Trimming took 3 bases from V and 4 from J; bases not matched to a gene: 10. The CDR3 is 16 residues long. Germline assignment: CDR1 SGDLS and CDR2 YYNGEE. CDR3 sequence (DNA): TGTGCCAGCAGCGCCACCGACAGGGTGCAATACAATGAGCAGTTCTTC. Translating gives CASSATDRVQYNEQFF.

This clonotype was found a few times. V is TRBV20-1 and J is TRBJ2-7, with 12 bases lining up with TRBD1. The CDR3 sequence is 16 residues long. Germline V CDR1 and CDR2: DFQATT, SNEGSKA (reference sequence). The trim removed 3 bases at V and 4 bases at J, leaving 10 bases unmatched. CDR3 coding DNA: TGCAGTGCTAGGGGGACAGGGGGCATCAGGGTGTACGAGCAGTACTTC. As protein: CSARGTGGIRVYEQYF.

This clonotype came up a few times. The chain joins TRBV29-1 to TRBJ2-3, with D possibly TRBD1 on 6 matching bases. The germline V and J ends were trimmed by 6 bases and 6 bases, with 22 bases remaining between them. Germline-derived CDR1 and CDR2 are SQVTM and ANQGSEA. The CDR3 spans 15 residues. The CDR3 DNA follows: TGCAGCGTAGAGGGCCCGCCAGGGGTCCCGGATACGCAGTATTTT. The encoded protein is CSVEGPPGVPDTQYF.

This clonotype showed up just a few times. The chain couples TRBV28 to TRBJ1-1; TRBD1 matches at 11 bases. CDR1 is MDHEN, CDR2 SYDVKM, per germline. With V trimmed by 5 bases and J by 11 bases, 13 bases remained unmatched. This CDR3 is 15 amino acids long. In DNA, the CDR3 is TGTGCCAGCAGTCGAGCCGGGACAGGGGGGCGAAGGGCTTTCTTT. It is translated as CASSRAGTGGRRAFF.

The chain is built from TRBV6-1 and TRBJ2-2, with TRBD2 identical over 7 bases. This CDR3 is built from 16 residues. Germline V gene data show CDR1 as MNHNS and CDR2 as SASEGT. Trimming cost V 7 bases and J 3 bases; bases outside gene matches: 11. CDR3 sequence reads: CASKQLVAGYTGELFF. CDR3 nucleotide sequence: TGTGCCAGCAAACAGTTAGTAGCGGGCTACACCGGGGAGCTGTTTTTT.

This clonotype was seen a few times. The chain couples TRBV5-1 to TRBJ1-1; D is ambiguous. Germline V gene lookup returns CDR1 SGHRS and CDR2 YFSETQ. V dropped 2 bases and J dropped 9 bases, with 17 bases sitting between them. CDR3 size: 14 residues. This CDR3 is CASSFQNLREQAFF. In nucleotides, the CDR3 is TGCGCCAGCAGCTTCCAGAACCTCCGGGAGCAAGCTTTCTTT.

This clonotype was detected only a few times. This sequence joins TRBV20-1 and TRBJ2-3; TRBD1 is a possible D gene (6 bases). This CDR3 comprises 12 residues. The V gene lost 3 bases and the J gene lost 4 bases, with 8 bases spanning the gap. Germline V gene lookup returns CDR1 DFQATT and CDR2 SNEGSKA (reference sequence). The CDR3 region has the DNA TGCAGTGCTAGTCCAGGGGCAGATACGCAGTATTTT. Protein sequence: CSASPGADTQYF.

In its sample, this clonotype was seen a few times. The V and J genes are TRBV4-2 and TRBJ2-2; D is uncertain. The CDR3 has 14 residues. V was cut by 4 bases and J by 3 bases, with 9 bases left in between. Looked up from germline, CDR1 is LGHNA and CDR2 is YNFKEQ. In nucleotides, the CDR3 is TGTGCCAGCAGCCCTCAGAAAGACACCGGGGAGCTGTTTTTT. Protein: CASSPQKDTGELFF.

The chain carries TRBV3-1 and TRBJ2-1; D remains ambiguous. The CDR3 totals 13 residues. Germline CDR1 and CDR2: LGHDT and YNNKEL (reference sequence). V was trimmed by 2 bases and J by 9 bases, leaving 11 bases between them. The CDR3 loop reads CASSQSQSREQFF. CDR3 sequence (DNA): TGTGCCAGCAGCCAATCACAGTCACGTGAGCAGTTCTTC.

The CDR3 DNA is TGTGCCAGCAGCCATGGGGGGCCTCCCTACAATGAGCAGTTCTTC. Its protein product is CASSHGGPPYNEQFF. The chain carries TRBV14 and TRBJ2-1; D is possibly TRBD1 or TRBD2 (6 bases each). The V gene lost 3 bases and the J gene lost 2 bases, with 11 bases spanning the gap. CDR1 is SGHDN, CDR2 FVKESK, per germline. The CDR3 is 15 amino acids.